This TCR beta chain appears in the sequencing data of a study of vaccination effects on CD4 cells after COVID-19. Study in general: Viral peptide pool expansion of antigen-specific CD4+ T cells preceded sequencing in the ViraFEST assay.

Researchers isolated CD4+ T cells once approximately 10 days of culture had elapsed. A note on this clone: The antigen remains unidentified.

General observations from the study: Convalescent patients were few in the study, and early post-infection timepoints were absent. Clones that were induced by infection or by vaccine showed marked contraction late after vaccination.

The CDR3 runs 16 residues. Germline CDR1 is SGHDN and CDR2 is FVKESK. The ends were cut back, 1 base at V and 0 bases at J, with 10 bases in the middle. Using immunoSEQ multiplex PCR, the repertoire was profiled, and TCRdb retains in-frame clones only, with some absent. The repertoire includes tens of thousands of clones, 76% of them detected once, and about an eighth sits in the top ten. The sample was CD4+ T cells from PBMCs cultured without peptide, taken before COVID-19 vaccination. The chain links TRBV14 to TRBJ2-1; D may be TRBD2 (7 bases). The receptor was isolated from a human donor who had a prior SARS-CoV-2 infection. The CDR3 bases are TGTGCCAGCAGCCAAGCGGGGGGCCCCTCCTACAATGAGCAGTTCTTC. Translation gives CASSQAGGPSYNEQFF.